The sequence of this T cell receptor beta chain was determined in a study of response to subunit inactivated influenza vaccine. A single record per CDR3 protein comes from TCRdb applying MiXCR to the RT-PCR reads. Among 500,000 or so distinct CDR3 sequences listed, 16% were seen once. This clonotype occurred a few times. The CDR3 is made up of 16 amino acids. Germline V gives CDR1 SGHRS, CDR2 YFSETQ. J was trimmed by 4 bases and V by 3 bases; bases with no gene match: 8. The chain links TRBV5-1 to TRBJ2-3; 10 bases align to TRBD1. Sequenced here: CD4+ T cells sorted from PBMCs, sampled roughly 24 months after vaccination. This sequence originates from a man in his fifties or sixties who received an inactivated influenza vaccine. The CDR3 loop reads CASSSGTGVGADTQYF. CDR3 DNA sequence: TGCGCCAGCAGCTCGGGGACAGGGGTTGGCGCAGATACGCAGTATTTT.